One and the same sample provided the 24 T cell receptor beta chains below, sequenced in a study of Ad26.COV2.S vaccination and SARS-CoV-2 variants. Treatment meaning: about 20 received Ad26.COV2.S at low or high dose, single or two shots; roughly five received placebo; per-sample allocation not given. Repertoires come from day 63 after the first vaccine or placebo injection. Measured with immunoSEQ multiplex PCR; TCRdb has only the in-frame clones, and not every one. The sample lists some 340,000 clones; around 81% were seen once. The specimen was peripheral blood, collected in a trial of Ad26.COV2.S vaccine versus placebo. The receptor source for this set is a person between 18 and 60 years old who received the Ad26.COV2.S COVID-19 vaccine or a placebo.

The chain couples TRBV6-1 to TRBJ1-6, with TRBD1 matching 8 bases. In germline, CDR1 is MNHNS, CDR2 SASEGT. The CDR3 has 14 amino acids. V dropped 3 bases and J dropped 10; count of bases not matched to a gene: 5. This CDR3 is CASSDGQGASPLHF. Here the CDR3 DNA reads TGTGCCAGCAGTGACGGACAGGGAGCCTCACCCCTCCACTTT.

This chain joins TRBV28 and TRBJ2-7; maybe TRBD1 (7 bases). From germline, CDR1 is MDHEN and CDR2 SYDVKM. The V end lost 6 bases, the J end lost 4 bases, and 10 bases lay between the germline ends. This CDR3 spans 12 amino acids. The CDR3 DNA reads as TGTGCCAGCAGACAGGGGAGGTACGAGCAGTACTTC. Translation: CASRQGRYEQYF.

With regard to this clone: This CDR3 is also generated by other DNA sequences in the sample. The chain is built from TRBV7-3 and TRBJ2-3; 11 bases fit TRBD2. V dropped 5 bases and J dropped 4; count of bases not matched to a gene: 2. This CDR3 contains 14 residues. CDR1 is SGHTA and CDR2 is FQGTGA in the germline V gene. CDR3 DNA sequence: TGTGCCAGCAGCCTGGGACTAGCGGCAGATACGCAGTATTTT. This translates into CASSLGLAADTQYF.

J is TRBJ1-5 and V is TRBV12-3 or TRBV12-4, with D possibly TRBD1 on 5 matching bases. V shed 8 bases and J shed 1 base, with 9 bases lying between them. The CDR3 contains 13 residues. CDR3 amino acids: CASQGLSNQPQHF. CDR3 DNA: TGTGCCAGCCAGGGTTTGAGCAATCAGCCCCAGCATTTT.

The chain links TRBV9 to TRBJ1-6, with 10 positions matching TRBD1. The CDR3 is made up of 20 amino acids. The J segment lost 7 bases and the V segment lost 0 bases, leaving 16 bases of the junction unmatched. Looked up from germline, CDR1 is SGDLS and CDR2 is YYNGEE. CDR3 residues: CASSVGQGAIGKIENSPLHF. CDR3 sequence (DNA): TGTGCCAGCAGCGTAGGACAGGGGGCTATCGGAAAGATCGAGAATTCACCCCTCCACTTT. The entire variable domain, with the rest obtained from reference TRBV9 and TRBJ1-6, is as follows: DSGVTQTPKHLITATGQRVTLRCSPRSGDLSVYWYQQSLDQGLQFLIQYYNGEERAKGNILERFSAQQFPDLHSELNLSSLELGDSALYFCASSVGQGAIGKIENSPLHFGNGTRLTVT.

The chain carries TRBV28 and TRBJ1-6, with D hard to call. V was pared by 5 bases and J by 0 bases, with 11 bases between. The CDR3 loop spans 16 amino acids. Germline assignment: CDR1 MDHEN and CDR2 SYDVKM. CDR3 sequence reads: CASSVSTDSYNSPLHF. Here the CDR3 DNA reads TGTGCCAGCAGTGTATCCACAGACTCCTATAATTCACCCCTCCACTTT.

With regard to this clone: Other DNA sequences from this sample encode an identical CDR3 as well. The chain couples TRBV5-1 to TRBJ2-7; weak D call: TRBD1 (5 bases). V was pared by 0 bases and J by 0 bases, with 7 bases between. Germline loops: CDR1 SGHRS, CDR2 YFSETQ. CDR3 length equals 14 residues. The DNA for the CDR3 is TGCGCCAGCAGCTTGGTGCAGGGCTCCTACGAGCAGTACTTC. It specifies CASSLVQGSYEQYF.

The table lists this clone with a few counts. This chain connects TRBV6-5 to TRBJ1-4; no clear D. The V end was cut by 2 bases, the J end by 8 bases, with 15 bases between. The CDR3 is made up of 15 amino acids. Germline V gene data show CDR1 as MNHEY and CDR2 as SVGAGI. CDR3 in DNA: TGTGCCAGCAGTTACACAGCAGTAGGAGGGGAAAAACTGTTTTTT. This gives the protein CASSYTAVGGEKLFF.

This clone was seen only a few times. The chain uses TRBV28 and TRBJ1-1; 8 bases align to TRBD1. The J segment lost 0 bases and the V segment lost 3 bases, leaving 3 bases of the junction unmatched. From germline, CDR1 is MDHEN and CDR2 SYDVKM. CDR3 size: 15 residues. CDR3 sequence (DNA): TGTGCCAGCAGTTTGGGGACAGGTATGAACACTGAAGCTTTCTTT. As protein: CASSLGTGMNTEAFF.

This clone was found a few times. The rearrangement links TRBV5-1 to TRBJ2-6; D not certain. Between the trimmed V and J ends, which lost 3 bases and 0 bases, there was a span of 7 bases. The CDR3 sequence is 15 residues long. CDR1 SGHRS and CDR2 YFSETQ come from the germline V gene. The CDR3 DNA reads as TGCGCCAGCAGCTCCGACTTCTCTGGGGCCAACGTCCTGACTTTC. This encodes CASSSDFSGANVLTF.

V gene TRBV28 combines with J gene TRBJ2-1; D might be TRBD2 (6 bases). In germline, CDR1 is MDHEN, CDR2 SYDVKM. The ends were cut back, 5 bases at V and 8 bases at J, with 25 bases in the middle. The CDR3 has 17 amino acids. CDR3 in amino acids: CASSLRRAGRLSDEQFF. The CDR3 DNA sequence: TGTGCCAGCAGTCTCCGGCGGGCAGGGAGGCTTTCGGATGAGCAGTTCTTC.

The chain recombines TRBV15 with TRBJ1-2, with TRBD1 matching 7 bases. Losses at the gene ends were 1 base for V and 8 bases for J; bases not matched to a gene: 4. The CDR3 is 13 residues long. Looked up from germline, CDR1 is LNHNV and CDR2 is YYDKDF (reference sequence). The CDR3 DNA is TGTGCCACCAGCAGAGGGGACAGAACAGGCTACACCTTC. Its protein product is CATSRGDRTGYTF.

CDR3 bases: TGCGCCAGCAGCATGGGACAGGCTAATTCACCCCTCCACTTT. Translation: CASSMGQANSPLHF. This sequence joins TRBV5-1 and TRBJ1-6; 8 nucleotides align to TRBD1. Trimming cost V 4 bases and J 6 bases; bases outside gene matches: 3. The germline CDR1 and CDR2 sequences are SGHRS and YFSETQ. The CDR3 is 14 residues long. Together with reference TRBV5-1 and TRBJ1-6, the CDR3 gives the full variable domain: KAGVTQTPRYLIKTRGQQVTLSCSPISGHRSVSWYQQTPGQGLQFLFEYFSETQRNKGNFPGRFSGRQFSNSRSEMNVSTLELGDSALYLCASSMGQANSPLHFGNGTRLTVT.

V and J are TRBV7-9 and TRBJ2-1; D not certain. The CDR3 has 14 residues. Trimming took 5 bases from V and 3 from J, leaving 11 bases between them. The germline V gene has CDR1 SEHNR and CDR2 FQNEAQ (reference sequence). The DNA for the CDR3 is TGTGCCAGCAGCGCCCCCGGCGGCTACAATGAGCAGTTCTTC. This translates into CASSAPGGYNEQFF.

This clone was seen only a few times. The V and J genes are TRBV10-1 and TRBJ2-7, with 9 bases that match TRBD1. The germline CDR1 and CDR2 sequences are WNHNN and SYGVQD (reference sequence). The CDR3 has 17 residues. V was pared by 6 bases and J by 5 bases, with 17 bases of the junction left unmatched. CDR3 protein: CASSAFMGQGQTNEQYF. CDR3 bases: TGCGCCAGCAGCGCATTTATGGGACAGGGACAAACGAACGAGCAGTACTTC.

This chain joins TRBV18 and TRBJ1-6; TRBD1 aligns across 8 bases. After removal of 5 bases from V and 7 bases from J, the junction contained 7 bases not matched to a gene. The CDR3 runs to 15 residues. Germline V gene lookup returns CDR1 KGHSH and CDR2 LQKENI. The CDR3 coding sequence is TGTGCCAGCTCAGGCGGGACAGGTAGAAATTCACCCCTCCACTTT. This codes for CASSGGTGRNSPLHF.

The chain couples TRBV28 to TRBJ1-1; D perhaps matches TRBD1 (6 bases). Trimming took off 8 bases at V and 0 bases at J, with 13 bases between the two ends. The CDR3 covers 14 residues. Germline V gene data show CDR1 as MDHEN and CDR2 as SYDVKM. In nucleotides, the CDR3 is TGTGCCAGCGGCCGAGGGGGGATGAACACTGAAGCTTTCTTT. Translation gives CASGRGGMNTEAFF.

The chain combines TRBV27 with TRBJ2-5, with D perhaps matching TRBD2 (5 bases). The germline CDR1 and CDR2 sequences are MNHEY and SMNVEV (reference sequence). Trimming took 6 bases from V and 2 from J, leaving 10 bases between them. The CDR3 length is 13 residues. CDR3 in amino acids: CASSPWEQETQYF. The CDR3 DNA reads TGTGCCAGCAGCCCATGGGAGCAAGAGACCCAGTACTTC.

The chain is built from TRBV5-5 and TRBJ2-7, with 8 nucleotides matching TRBD1. After removal of 4 bases from V and 3 bases from J, the junction contained 3 bases not matched to a gene. The CDR3 contains 13 residues. Per the germline V gene, CDR1 is SGHKS and CDR2 is YYEKEE (reference sequence). The CDR3 is CASSSDRGYEQYF. DNA of the CDR3: TGTGCCAGCAGCAGCGACAGGGGCTACGAGCAGTACTTC.

V gene TRBV15 combines with J gene TRBJ2-6; D is perhaps TRBD1 (6 bases). The CDR3 is made up of 15 amino acids. Trimming took 4 bases from V and 2 from J, leaving 9 bases between them. Germline V gene lookup returns CDR1 LNHNV and CDR2 YYDKDF (reference sequence). CDR3 bases: TGTGCCACCAGCACCACAGGGCCTGGGGCCAACGTCCTGACTTTC. Encoded protein: CATSTTGPGANVLTF.

The chain uses TRBV5-1 and TRBJ1-2, with a tentative D call TRBD1 (6 bases). The germline V and J ends were trimmed by 0 bases and 4 bases, with 16 bases remaining between them. From germline, CDR1 is SGHRS and CDR2 YFSETQ. This CDR3 is built from 16 residues. In DNA form, the CDR3 reads TGCGCCAGCAGCTTGGGGACAGTACGAGATCTCTATGGCTACACCTTC. Translating it yields CASSLGTVRDLYGYTF.

CDR3 sequence: CASSRDPELEQYF. The CDR3 nucleotides read TGTGCCAGCAGCCGCGACCCGGAGCTCGAGCAGTACTTC. The rearrangement links TRBV7-9 to TRBJ2-7; unclear D gene. The CDR3 loop spans 13 amino acids. The germline V gene encodes CDR1 SEHNR and CDR2 FQNEAQ (reference sequence). V shed 5 bases and J shed 6 bases, with 14 bases lying between them.

This clone appeared a few times. V is TRBV7-9 and J is TRBJ1-4; TRBD1 matches 9 bases. J was trimmed by 4 bases and V by 5 bases; bases with no gene match: 5. The V gene's germline CDR1 is SEHNR and CDR2 FQNEAQ (reference sequence). The CDR3 covers 15 residues. The CDR3 here is CASSPGQGFNEKLFF. DNA for the CDR3: TGTGCCAGCAGCCCCGGACAGGGGTTTAATGAAAAACTGTTTTTT.

The J gene is TRBJ1-4, the V gene TRBV28, with TRBD1 matching 10 bases. Germline CDR1 reads MDHEN; CDR2 reads SYDVKM. The CDR3 is 16 residues long. V lost 4 bases, J lost 2 bases, and 4 bases stayed unmatched. The CDR3 DNA is TGTGCCAGCAGTTCAGGGACAGGGGAGACTAATGAAAAACTGTTTTTT. This encodes CASSSGTGETNEKLFF.